This T cell receptor (beta chain) was sequenced in a study of T cells after yellow fever vaccination. Study conclusions and caveats: On re-exposure, the response was weaker but peaked faster, at day 5 versus 15.

TCRdb called the 5' RACE reads again in MiXCR, with one record for every CDR3 protein. The sample lists a few hundred thousand distinct CDR3 sequences, 3% to 4.5% occurring once. The germline V and J ends were trimmed by 6 bases and 5 bases, with 13 bases remaining between them. This CDR3 spans 13 amino acids. Germline V gives CDR1 ENHRY, CDR2 SYGVKD. This clonotype was observed at least ten times. The antigen is not known. The sequence came from a man between 18 and 35 years old who received the YFV17D yellow fever vaccine. Sequencing used PBMCs, obtained on the day of the yellow fever booster vaccination. This chain connects TRBV10-3 to TRBJ2-5, with D possibly being TRBD2 (6 bases). The DNA for the CDR3 is TGTGCCATCAGCGGTTCACGGGGGGAGACCCAGTACTTC. Its translation is CAISGSRGETQYF.